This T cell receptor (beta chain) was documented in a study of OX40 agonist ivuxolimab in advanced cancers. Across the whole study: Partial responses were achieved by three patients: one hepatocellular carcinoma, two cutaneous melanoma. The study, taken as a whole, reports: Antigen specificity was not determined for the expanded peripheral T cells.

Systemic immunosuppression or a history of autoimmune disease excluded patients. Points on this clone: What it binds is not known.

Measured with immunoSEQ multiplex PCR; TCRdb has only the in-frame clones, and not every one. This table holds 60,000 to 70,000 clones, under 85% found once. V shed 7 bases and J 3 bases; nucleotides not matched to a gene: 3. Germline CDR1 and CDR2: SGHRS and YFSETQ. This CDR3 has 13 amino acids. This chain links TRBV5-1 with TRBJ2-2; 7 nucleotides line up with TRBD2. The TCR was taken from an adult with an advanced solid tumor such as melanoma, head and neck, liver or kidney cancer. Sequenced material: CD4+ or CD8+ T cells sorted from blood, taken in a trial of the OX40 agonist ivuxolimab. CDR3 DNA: TGCGCCAGCTCCCGGGGGGACACCGGGGAGCTGTTTTTT. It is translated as CASSRGDTGELFF.